The 14 T cell receptor beta chains presented below share a single source sample, sequenced in a study of T cells in Graves' hyperthyroidism and ophthalmopathy. Template material for amplifying TCR beta CDR3 regions consisted of RNA transcripts. The HTBI set primed first-round TCR CDR3 RT-PCR. Via MiXCR, TCRdb re-called the multiplex PCR reads, giving one row per CDR3 protein. Of almost 600,000 distinct CDR3 sequences listed, 14% were seen once; the top ten hold 4.5% to 6%. Sequenced input: blood. Receptors originate from a woman aged 25 to 39 with Graves' hyperthyroidism that later progressed to Graves' ophthalmopathy.

This clonotype was observed at least ten times. Written as DNA, the CDR3 is TGCGCCAGCAGCTTAGGTAGGGGGTCTGGCTACGAGCAGTACTTC. This translates into CASSLGRGSGYEQYF. V gene TRBV5-1 combines with J gene TRBJ2-7, with D perhaps matching TRBD1 (6 bases). V gave up 2 bases and J gave up 3 bases, with 15 bases separating them. The germline V gene encodes CDR1 SGHRS and CDR2 YFSETQ. The CDR3 contains 15 residues.

This clonotype was counted at least ten times. J is TRBJ1-6 and V is TRBV7-8; D is ambiguous. The germline CDR1 and CDR2 sequences are SGHVS and FQNEAQ. CDR3 length: 13 residues. Trimming took 4 bases from V and 6 from J, leaving 7 bases between them. CDR3 residues: CASSSGSNSPLHF. The CDR3 coding sequence is TGTGCCAGCAGCTCGGGCAGTAATTCACCCCTCCACTTT.

The chain links TRBV28 to TRBJ2-7, with TRBD2 as a possible D gene (5 bases). Trimming stripped 1 base from V and 6 bases from J, with 13 bases between. This CDR3 is 14 amino acids long. In germline, CDR1 is MDHEN, CDR2 SYDVKM. CDR3 bases: TGTGCCAGCAGTTTATCAGAGGAGGATACCGAGCAGTACTTC. Protein product: CASSLSEEDTEQYF.

This clonotype was picked up many times. V and J are TRBV2 and TRBJ2-1; 7 bases are a match to TRBD1. Germline V lookup: CDR1 SNHLY, CDR2 FYNNEI. J lost 3 bases, V lost 5 bases, and 4 bases had no gene match. This CDR3 is 14 amino acids long. This CDR3 reads CASSLDRDYNEQFF. The CDR3 region has the DNA TGTGCCAGCAGTCTTGACAGGGACTACAATGAGCAGTTCTTC.

This clonotype was seen at least ten times. V and J are TRBV6-1 and TRBJ2-1, with 11 bases fitting TRBD1. This CDR3 comprises 16 residues. Germline V gene data show CDR1 as MNHNS and CDR2 as SASEGT. V was pared by 4 bases and J by 6 bases, with 8 bases of the junction left unmatched. The chain's CDR3 is CASSVVGQGEINEQFF. CDR3 sequence (DNA): TGTGCCAGCAGTGTAGTGGGACAGGGGGAGATCAATGAGCAGTTCTTC.

This clonotype has only a few counts. The chain carries TRBV24-1 and TRBJ2-7, with a weak D call TRBD2 (6 bases). The CDR3 spans 15 residues. Germline loops: CDR1 KGHDR, CDR2 SFDVKD. V was pared by 4 bases and J by 4 bases, with 16 bases between. This CDR3 is CATSDPGRGVYEQYF. CDR3 DNA sequence: TGTGCCACCAGTGACCCGGGACGCGGGGTGTACGAGCAGTACTTC.

This clonotype was recorded many times. The chain carries TRBV6-5 and TRBJ1-2; D may be TRBD1 (6 bases). Germline-derived CDR1 and CDR2 are MNHEY and SVGAGI. This CDR3 is 17 amino acids long. V was pared by 2 bases and J by 8 bases, with 24 bases between. The CDR3 region has the DNA TGTGCCAGCAGTTACCTCATAACCTCTACTGGGGGGCACGGCTACACCTTC. Translation: CASSYLITSTGGHGYTF.

This clonotype was seen ten or more times. The rearrangement links TRBV11-3 to TRBJ2-3; D tentatively fits TRBD1 or TRBD2 (5 bases each). V shed 5 bases and J shed 2 bases, with 11 bases lying between them. CDR3 length: 14 amino acids. Per the germline V gene, CDR1 is SGHNT and CDR2 is YENEEA. The CDR3 sequence: CASSPGTHTDTQYF. CDR3 coding DNA: TGTGCCAGCAGCCCGGGGACCCACACAGATACGCAGTATTTT.

This clonotype appeared many times. This sequence joins TRBV7-2 and TRBJ2-1; tentatively, D is TRBD1 or TRBD2 (6 bases each). This CDR3 region has 16 residues. Deletions cut 2 bases from V and 10 bases from J, with 21 bases between. Germline loops: CDR1 SGHTA, CDR2 FQGNSA. The CDR3 nucleotides read TGTGCCAGCAGCTTATTTAATGGTATTGGGGGGCGGGAGCAGTTCTTC. Encoded protein: CASSLFNGIGGREQFF.

This clonotype was counted ten times or more. This chain links TRBV19 with TRBJ2-3; 10 bases match TRBD2. From germline, CDR1 is LNHDA and CDR2 SQIVND (reference sequence). This CDR3 contains 16 residues. J gave up 4 bases and V 6 bases, and 10 bases lay outside the gene matches. CDR3: CASRDKASGRADTQYF. The CDR3 coding sequence is TGTGCCAGTAGGGACAAAGCTAGCGGGAGAGCAGATACGCAGTATTTT.

At least ten counts were recorded for this clonotype. The chain carries TRBV12-3 or TRBV12-4 and TRBJ1-1, with D maybe TRBD1 (6 bases). The CDR3 consists of 12 residues. The V gene lost 2 bases and the J gene lost 7 bases, with 8 bases spanning the gap. CDR3: CASSLPRGEAFF. The CDR3 DNA sequence: TGTGCCAGCAGTTTACCCAGGGGTGAAGCTTTCTTT.

This clonotype has just a few counts. This chain connects TRBV5-1 to TRBJ2-7, with D unclear. CDR1 is SGHRS, CDR2 YFSETQ, per germline. The CDR3 is made up of 15 amino acids. Trimming pared 1 base from V and 3 bases from J, leaving 14 bases between. CDR3 sequence (DNA): TGCGCCAGCAGCTTGAAAGGAACCGCGAACTACGAGCAGTACTTC. This sequence encodes CASSLKGTANYEQYF.

This clonotype has a count of ten or more. The V call is TRBV28, the J call TRBJ2-3, with 9 bases that match TRBD2. Germline CDR1 is MDHEN and CDR2 is SYDVKM. The length of the CDR3 is 16 residues. V was pared by 1 base and J by 4 bases, with 6 bases of the junction left unmatched. The DNA of the CDR3 is TGTGCCAGCAGTTTATCTAGCGGGACGTTCGCAGATACGCAGTATTTT. Translated, it gives CASSLSSGTFADTQYF. Full variable domain (missing parts from reference TRBV28 and TRBJ2-3): DVKVTQSSRYLVKRTGEKVFLECVQDMDHENMFWYRQDPGLGLRLIYFSYDVKMKEKGDIPEGYSVSREKKERFSLILESASTNQTSMYLCASSLSSGTFADTQYFGPGTRLTVL.

This clonotype was counted at least ten times. The chain combines TRBV6-2 or TRBV6-3 with TRBJ2-7, with D possibly TRBD2 on 6 matching bases. Germline CDR1 MNHEY, CDR2 SVGEGT. The V gene lost 5 bases and the J gene lost 3 bases, with 17 bases spanning the gap. The CDR3 length is 15 residues. As DNA, the CDR3 is TGTGCCAGCAGTACCCTGCGGGATCCTATCTACGAGCAGTACTTC. It specifies CASSTLRDPIYEQYF.